The source of this T cell receptor (beta chain) is a study of regulatory T cells in long-lasting Graves disease (dated by TCRdb to 2020 to 2022). Concerning the study at large: Antithyroid drugs had been taken for less than 3 months by newly diagnosed Graves' disease patients. Patients with persistent Graves' disease were compared with patients with newly diagnosed Graves' disease using TCR sequencing and RNA sequencing of peripheral blood. The study was registered as a clinical trial and conducted in China. TCR sequencing covered about 13 persistent and about 20 newly diagnosed Graves' disease patients, some 35 samples in total. On the study overall, not on this receptor specifically: Compared with newly diagnosed patients, patients with persistent Graves' disease had lower TCR Shannon entropy and fewer highly expanded clones, which suggests clonal expansion. Only peripheral blood was studied, because thyroid tissue, the primary lesion, was inaccessible. Patients with persistent disease shared more public clonotypes (around 2,700) than newly diagnosed patients did (about 970). Only the TCR beta chain was sequenced and analyzed. The authors noted that the small sample size was a limitation that may lower accuracy.

A note on this clonotype: The antigen it recognizes is unknown. The sample holds no much larger clone one base away, and base qualities are not on file.

The library came from multiplex PCR. Sequencer: Illumina HiSeq 4000. To build TCR beta libraries, CDR3 regions were amplified by Arm-PCR using iRepertoire HTBI primers. Gel purification was performed on PCR products prior to sequencing. The paper's processing steps were these. Gene usage analysis of CDR3 amino acid clonotypes relied on the 60 to 65 TRBV and around 13 TRBJ segments identified across samples. COPE and FqMerger were used to merge the filtered high-quality paired reads into contigs. BLAST was used to align contigs to IMGT TRBV, TRBD and TRBJ reference genes, with CDR3 defined following IMGT. Clonotypes above 0.1% frequency were classified as highly expanded clones. Shannon entropy was used to measure repertoire diversity, and the Gini coefficient was used to measure V-J evenness. A clonotype was considered public if more than one individual shared it. The public reads were run again by TCRdb, first through fastp at Q25 and then through MiXCR, and only productive beta chains were kept. Each entry is one CDR3 protein sequence, shown with its most common DNA and genes. TCRdb's processing, not the authors' own work, is the source of the V and J calls. The sample table holds about 560,000 distinct CDR3 sequences, of which around 15% were seen once. The ten top clones hold about 11% of the sample.

Per the publication, the time point label means: newly diagnosed GD, antithyroid drugs for less than 3 months. For both TCR sequencing and RNA sequencing, RNA was extracted from PBMCs in TRIzol. The diagnosis of Graves' disease followed American Thyroid Association guidelines. Patients for the study were recruited at an endocrinology department in Xi'an, China. Each patient gave around 9 milliliters of peripheral blood, collected in an EDTA anticoagulant tube. PBMCs were isolated by Ficoll Paque Plus density gradient separation without further T cell sorting. RNA quality was checked with an Agilent 2100 Bioanalyzer and agarose gel, and concentration with a NanoDrop 2000. These data also formed part of another study, on T cells in Graves' hyperthyroidism and ophthalmopathy. That second publication adds: A patient counted as having stable Graves' hyperthyroidism if no progression to ophthalmopathy occurred over 18 months of follow-up. The hyperthyroidism patients were between 18 and 65 years old and newly diagnosed, with a disease duration of less than 2 months. Any patient with an uncontrolled infection, another autoimmune disease, pregnancy or lactation was excluded. Diagnoses were based on clinical symptoms, serum thyroxine and TRAb, thyroid ultrasound and orbital computed tomography. The TCR CDR3 was subjected to a first round of RT-PCR using the HTBI primer set and the Qiagen OneStep RT-PCR kit. Blood samples also contained most of the expanded thyroid clonotypes (frequency above 0.001), which suggests that blood repertoires may reflect thyroid immune responses. A model built on a 13 V-J signature distinguished ophthalmopathy from stable hyperthyroidism, reaching around 88% sensitivity and 81.08% specificity in cross-validation and 80%/75% in testing. During validation, the model predicted progression to ophthalmopathy a median of approximately six months ahead of onset, with roughly 65% sensitivity and roughly 72% specificity. To identify distinguishing TCR V-J signatures, a discovery cohort of some 100 patients was used, comprising some 43 with Graves' ophthalmopathy and around 60 with stable Graves' hyperthyroidism. Prospective prediction of ophthalmopathy was tested in an independent validation cohort consisting of some 19 hyperthyroidism patients and more than 15 patients who later progressed to ophthalmopathy. The 95 to 100 discovery patients were randomly split 7:3 into training and test sets. In roughly six Graves' hyperthyroidism patients, the study also compared T-cell repertoires from thyroid tissue with T-cell repertoires from blood. After sampling, hyperthyroidism patients received methimazole starting at 30 mg daily, and ophthalmopathy patients received high-dose intravenous methylprednisolone. Libraries were constructed in a second round of multiplex PCR, after which size selection and purification were performed. The libraries were sequenced on an Illumina HiSeq2000 using paired-end 100 bp reads. Raw data were processed with SOAPnuke, discarding reads with adapters, uncalled bases, mean Phred below 15, or no exact constant-primer or identifier match. COPE v1.2.5 was used to merge high-quality paired reads, and clonotypes were defined as unique nucleotide sequences. Clonotypes were aligned to IMGT TRBV, TRBD and TRBJ reference segments using MiTCR v1.1. The analysis included only V-J combinations with a frequency above 0.0001, which together covered roughly 99% of the repertoires. A TCS score was defined as the ratio of F50 (clonal expansion) to E x V (chaos), with BLOSUM62-based TCRdist applied between CDR3 peptides within each V-J. Welch's t-statistics and random forest reduced around 550 V-J features to roughly 13, which were used in a naive Bayes classifier (R e1071). No statistical method was used to set the sample size in advance, and investigators knew the group allocation. According to the paper, TCR Vbeta CDR3 sequencing was carried out on 135 peripheral blood samples, which came from 40 to 45 ophthalmopathy, about 75 hyperthyroidism and some 17 progressor patients.

The material sequenced was peripheral blood mononuclear cells (PBMCs), taken at new diagnosis, from a patient treated with antithyroid drugs. The receptor was isolated from a young man with Graves disease. Donor details come from another sample of the same person, matched by shared clones.

The CDR3 corresponds to CASILPGTAGYTF. Read as DNA, the sequence is TGTGCCAGCATCCTGCCCGGGACAGCCGGCTACACCTTC. This chain joins TRBV28 to TRBJ1-2; 7 central bases correspond to TRBD1. Trimming takes 7 bases off V and 8 bases off J; junction bases not matched to a gene: 10. The CDR3 covers 13 residues, taking in both the cysteine and the phenylalanine. Just CDR3 DNA is preserved here, 39 bases in frame from base 1. CDR1 and CDR2 (MDHEN, SYDVKM) derive from the germline V gene.